These T cell receptor beta chains were read from a single sample in a study of radiation and T cells in renal cell carcinoma. The table came from immunoSEQ multiplex PCR; TCRdb's copy has only in-frame clones and leaves some out. The sample records around 100,000 clones, roughly 88% being singletons. This specimen was blood, taken from a patient whose treatment included radiotherapy and nephrectomy. The receptor source for this set is a man aged 55 to 70 with renal cell carcinoma. The CDR3 runs from the conserved cysteine through the conserved F or W. A D gene is named only where the DNA matches it firmly. For some rows the clone size is stated as once, few or many, or as a class when expanded; others skip it.

J: TRBJ1-5; D: -; V: TRBV7-2; size: -; DNA: TGTGCCAGCAGCTTAATGGGGGGGTATAGCAATCAGCCCCAGCATTTT; CDR3: CASSLMGGYSNQPQHF
J: TRBJ2-2; D: -; V: TRBV19; size: -; DNA: TGTGCCAGTATGGGGGGACAACTAACACGAGGGACCGGGGAGCTGTTTTTT; CDR3: CASMGGQLTRGTGELFF
J: TRBJ2-2; D: TRBD1; V: TRBV7-9; size: once; DNA: TGTGCCAGCAGCTCGGGACAGCGGATGGCCGGGGAGCTGTTTTTT; CDR3: CASSSGQRMAGELFF
J: TRBJ2-7; D: TRBD1; V: TRBV27; size: -; DNA: TGTGCCAGCAGTTCACCCCTCAGGACAGGCTACGAGCAGTACTTC; CDR3: CASSSPLRTGYEQYF
J: TRBJ2-7; D: -; V: TRBV6-5; size: once; DNA: TGTGCCAGCAGTTACTTTGGCCTAGCGCGGGAGCAGTACTTC; CDR3: CASSYFGLAREQYF
J: TRBJ2-3; D: -; V: TRBV18; size: -; DNA: TGTGCCAGCTCACCAAGTTCAGATACGCAGTATTTT; CDR3: CASSPSSDTQYF
J: TRBJ2-1; D: -; V: TRBV11-2; size: -; DNA: TGTGCCAGCAGCTTAAGCCCTATCTCCTACAATGAGCAGTTCTTC; CDR3: CASSLSPISYNEQFF
J: TRBJ2-2; D: -; V: TRBV11-2; size: -; DNA: TGTGCCAGCAGCTTAGATAGGGGGAGTACCGGGGAGCTGTTTTTT; CDR3: CASSLDRGSTGELFF
J: TRBJ2-7; D: -; V: TRBV29-1; size: -; DNA: TGCAGCGTTGGTAACACCTCCTACGAGCAGTACTTC; CDR3: CSVGNTSYEQYF
J: TRBJ2-3; D: -; V: TRBV11-3; size: -; DNA: TGTGCCAGCAGCTTGGGGGCATACACAGATACGCAGTATTTT; CDR3: CASSLGAYTDTQYF